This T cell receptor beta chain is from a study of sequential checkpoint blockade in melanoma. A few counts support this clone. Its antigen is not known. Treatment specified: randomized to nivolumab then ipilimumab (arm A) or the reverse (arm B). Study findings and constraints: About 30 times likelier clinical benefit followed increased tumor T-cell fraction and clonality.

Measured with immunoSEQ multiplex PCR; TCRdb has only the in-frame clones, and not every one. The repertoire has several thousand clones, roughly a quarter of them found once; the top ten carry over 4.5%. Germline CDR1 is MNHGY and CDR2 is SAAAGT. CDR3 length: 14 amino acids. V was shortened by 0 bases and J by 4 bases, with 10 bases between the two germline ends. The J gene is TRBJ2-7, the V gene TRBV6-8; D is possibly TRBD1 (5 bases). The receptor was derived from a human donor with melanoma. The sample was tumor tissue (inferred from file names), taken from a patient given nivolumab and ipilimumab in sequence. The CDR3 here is CASSYSDTRYEQYF. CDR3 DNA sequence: TGTGCCAGCAGTTACTCGGACACCCGATACGAGCAGTACTTC.